These 16 T cell receptor beta chains share one sample of origin, sequenced in a study of human T cells and chemical hapten exposure. TCRdb reprocessed the RACE reads via MiXCR and lists one record per CDR3 protein. The repertoire holds 70,000 to 95,000 distinct CDR3 sequences, with about 6.3% as singletons. Specified time point: patch test 2, 6 weeks after DPC sensitization. Treatment denoted: therapeutic diphenylcyclopropenone sensitization with weekly scalp DPC. The sample here was whole blood, taken in connection with sensitization to the hapten diphenylcyclopropenone (DPC). These receptors were collected from a woman aged 25 to 39 with alopecia areata. Some clones in this sample may be carry-over from other donors' samples.

This clonotype was recorded a few times. This chain connects TRBV20-1 to TRBJ1-2; 11 positions match TRBD1. Per germline, CDR1 DFQATT and CDR2 SNEGSKA (reference sequence). CDR3 length: 16 residues. The trim removed 0 bases at V and 2 bases at J, leaving 5 bases unmatched. CDR3 sequence: CSAREDRGHLNYGYTF. CDR3 bases: TGCAGTGCTAGAGAGGACAGGGGGCACCTAAACTATGGCTACACCTTC.

This clonotype was observed many times. The chain uses TRBV5-1 and TRBJ2-5; 14 positions agree with TRBD2. The CDR3 covers 18 residues. Trimming at V came to 4 bases and at J to 1 base, leaving 9 bases not matched to a gene. Germline V CDR1 and CDR2: SGHRS, YFSETQ. CDR3 sequence: CASSVGLAGAPGQETQYF. The CDR3 nucleotides are TGCGCCAGCAGCGTGGGACTAGCGGGGGCCCCCGGCCAAGAGACCCAGTACTTC.

This clonotype was recorded a few times. The chain combines TRBV7-9 with TRBJ2-7; a weak D match, TRBD2 (5 bases). Looked up from germline, CDR1 is SEHNR and CDR2 is FQNEAQ (reference sequence). Trimming stripped 1 base from V and 5 bases from J, with 9 bases between. There are 13 residues in the CDR3. The CDR3 is CASSLDSGNEQYF. DNA for the CDR3: TGTGCCAGCAGCTTAGATTCGGGGAACGAGCAGTACTTC.

This clonotype has only a few counts. The rearrangement links TRBV11-1 to TRBJ1-2, with 8 bases matching TRBD1. The CDR3 runs to 14 residues. The germline V gene encodes CDR1 SGHAT and CDR2 FQDESV (reference sequence). V dropped 5 bases and J dropped 4; count of bases not matched to a gene: 6. CDR3 DNA: TGTGCCAGCAGCCCCACAGGGGGACTCTATGGCTACACCTTC. Its protein product is CASSPTGGLYGYTF.

The V call is TRBV20-1, the J call TRBJ2-3; the match to TRBD2 covers 9 bases. J gave up 3 bases and V 7 bases, and 2 bases lay outside the gene matches. Germline CDR1 and CDR2: DFQATT and SNEGSKA (reference sequence). CDR3 length: 12 residues. CDR3 nucleotide sequence: TGCAGTGGAAGCGGGGGGACAGATACGCAGTATTTT. Translated: CSGSGGTDTQYF.

The J gene is TRBJ2-5, the V gene TRBV7-6; no definite D call. V shed 1 base and J shed 5 bases, with 11 bases lying between them. The V gene's germline CDR1 is SGHVS and CDR2 FNYEAQ. This CDR3 contains 14 residues. The CDR3 DNA sequence: TGTGCCAGCAGCTTAGGTGTAGTTGAGGAGACCCAGTACTTC. It specifies CASSLGVVEETQYF. Full variable domain (outside the CDR3, taken from reference TRBV7-6 and TRBJ2-5): GAGVSQSPRYKVTKRGQDVALRCDPISGHVSLYWYRQALGQGPEFLTYFNYEAQQDKSGLPNDRFSAERPEGSISTLTIQRTEQRDSAMYRCASSLGVVEETQYFGPGTRLLVL.

This sequence joins TRBV25-1 and TRBJ1-3, with D maybe TRBD1 (5 bases). The CDR3 extends over 13 amino acids. With 8 bases removed from V and 7 bases from J, the gap between germline ends came to 15 bases. From germline, CDR1 is MGHDK and CDR2 SYGVNS. CDR3: CASPWAGRNTIYF. CDR3 sequence (DNA): TGTGCCAGCCCATGGGCAGGGCGCAACACCATATATTTT. Full variable domain (remainder filled in from reference TRBV25-1 and TRBJ1-3): EADIYQTPRYLVIGTGKKITLECSQTMGHDKMYWYQQDPGMELHLIHYSYGVNSTEKGDLSSESTVSRIRTEHFPLTLESARPSHTSQYLCASPWAGRNTIYFGEGSWLTVV.

This clonotype has at least ten counts. The gene calls are TRBV27 and TRBJ2-2, with 8 bases aligning to TRBD2. Per germline, CDR1 MNHEY and CDR2 SMNVEV (reference sequence). This CDR3 is built from 17 residues. Trimming removed 1 base from V and 3 bases from J; junction bases left unmatched: 7. The CDR3: CASSLWAAGGHTGELFF. In nucleotides, the CDR3 is TGTGCCAGCAGTTTATGGGCCGCGGGGGGCCACACCGGGGAGCTGTTTTTT.

The chain employs TRBV12-3 or TRBV12-4 and TRBJ2-5; D unclear. Trimming removed 6 bases from V and 3 bases from J, with 20 bases in between. The CDR3 is 16 residues long. This chain's CDR3 is CASSPPGSLGKETQYF. Written as DNA, the CDR3 is TGTGCCAGCAGCCCTCCCGGGTCCCTTGGGAAAGAGACCCAGTACTTC.

This clonotype has at least ten counts. V usage is TRBV5-1 and J usage is TRBJ1-4; D uncertain. Germline CDR1 reads SGHRS; CDR2 reads YFSETQ. The V end lost 0 bases, the J end lost 8 bases, and 8 bases lay between the germline ends. The CDR3 has 13 amino acids. The CDR3 DNA reads TGCGCCAGCAGCTTGGGGGATCGGGAAAAACTGTTTTTT. Amino acid sequence: CASSLGDREKLFF.

This clonotype was seen at least ten times. The J gene is TRBJ1-6, the V gene TRBV3-1; TRBD1 is a possible D gene (6 bases). The germline CDR1 and CDR2 sequences are LGHDT and YNNKEL (reference sequence). The CDR3 has 13 residues. Deletions cut 8 bases from V and 15 bases from J, with 20 bases between. The CDR3 coding sequence is TGTGCCAGCCGCCGGGACATCAGGACACGCCTCCACTTT. Encoded protein: CASRRDIRTRLHF.

This clonotype was found a few times. The chain has TRBV18 and TRBJ1-1; no clear D gene. Deletions cut 4 bases from V and 3 bases from J, with 9 bases between. The CDR3 runs to 13 residues. CDR1 and CDR2 from the germline V gene are KGHSH and LQKENI. In DNA, the CDR3 is TGTGCCAGCTCACTCACGCCGGACACTGAAGCTTTCTTT. Amino acid sequence: CASSLTPDTEAFF.

The table lists this clonotype with many counts. The V call is TRBV18, the J call TRBJ1-1, with a possible D match to TRBD1 (5 bases). V was pared by 3 bases and J by 4 bases, with 12 bases between. Germline-derived CDR1 and CDR2 are KGHSH and LQKENI. The CDR3 has 14 amino acids. The CDR3 region has the DNA TGTGCCAGCTCACCCTCCGGGCAGGGCACTGAAGCTTTCTTT. This gives the protein CASSPSGQGTEAFF.

This clonotype was seen a handful of times. The chain recombines TRBV18 with TRBJ1-1; the match to TRBD1 covers 8 bases. Germline V gives CDR1 KGHSH, CDR2 LQKENI. The CDR3 is made up of 16 amino acids. V trimming: 4 bases; J trimming: 3 bases; junction bases outside the gene matches: 10. CDR3 amino acids: CASSLYQGALDTEAFF. The CDR3 DNA reads as TGTGCCAGCTCACTTTATCAGGGGGCTCTGGACACTGAAGCTTTCTTT.

J is TRBJ2-6 and V is TRBV5-1; D may be TRBD2 (5 bases). CDR3 length: 19 amino acids. CDR1 and CDR2 (germline): SGHRS, YFSETQ. The V end lost 1 base, the J end lost 2 bases, and 19 bases lay between the germline ends. CDR3 nucleotides: TGCGCCAGCAGCTTGAGAGGGCTCGAAGGTTCAGCTGGGGCCAACGTCCTGACTTTC. This encodes CASSLRGLEGSAGANVLTF.

As concerns this clonotype: A read error is possible here, since a much larger clone lies one base away. The J gene is TRBJ1-1, the V gene TRBV13; the match to TRBD1 covers 11 bases. Trimming took 3 bases from V and 4 from J; bases not matched to a gene: 4. The CDR3 has 15 amino acids. CDR1 is PRHDT, CDR2 FYEKMQ, per germline (reference sequence). The CDR3 coding sequence is TGTGCCAGCAGCTTGGACAGGGGGCGAAGCACTGAAGCTTTCTTT. Its translation is CASSLDRGRSTEAFF.